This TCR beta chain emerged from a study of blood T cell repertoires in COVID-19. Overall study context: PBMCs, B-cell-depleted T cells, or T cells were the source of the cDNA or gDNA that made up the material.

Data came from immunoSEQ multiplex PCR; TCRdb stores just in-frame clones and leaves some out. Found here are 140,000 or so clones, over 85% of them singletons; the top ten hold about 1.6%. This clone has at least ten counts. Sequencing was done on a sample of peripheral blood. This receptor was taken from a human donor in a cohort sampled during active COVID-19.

CDR3 nucleotide sequence: TGTGCCACCAGCAGAGATTTCGATCAGCCCCAGCATTTT. The encoded protein is CATSRDFDQPQHF. The genes are TRBV15 and TRBJ1-5; D gene unclear. The germline gives CDR1 LNHNV, CDR2 YYDKDF (reference sequence). Trimming cost V 0 bases and J 5 bases, with 5 bases left between them. The CDR3 is made up of 13 amino acids.